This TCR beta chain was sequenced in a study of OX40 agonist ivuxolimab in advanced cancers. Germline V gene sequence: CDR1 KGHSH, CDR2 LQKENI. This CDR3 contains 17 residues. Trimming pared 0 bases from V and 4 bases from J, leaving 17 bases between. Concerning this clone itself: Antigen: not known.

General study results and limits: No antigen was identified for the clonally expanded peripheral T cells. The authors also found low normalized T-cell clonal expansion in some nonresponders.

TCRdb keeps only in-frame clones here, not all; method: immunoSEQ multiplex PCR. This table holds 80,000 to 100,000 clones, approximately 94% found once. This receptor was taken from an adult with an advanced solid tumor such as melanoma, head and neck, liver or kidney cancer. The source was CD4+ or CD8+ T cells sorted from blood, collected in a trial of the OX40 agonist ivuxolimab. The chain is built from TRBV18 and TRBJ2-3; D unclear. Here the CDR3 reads CASSPPGHTVSADTQYF. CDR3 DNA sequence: TGTGCCAGCTCACCACCGGGTCATACCGTATCCGCAGATACGCAGTATTTT.